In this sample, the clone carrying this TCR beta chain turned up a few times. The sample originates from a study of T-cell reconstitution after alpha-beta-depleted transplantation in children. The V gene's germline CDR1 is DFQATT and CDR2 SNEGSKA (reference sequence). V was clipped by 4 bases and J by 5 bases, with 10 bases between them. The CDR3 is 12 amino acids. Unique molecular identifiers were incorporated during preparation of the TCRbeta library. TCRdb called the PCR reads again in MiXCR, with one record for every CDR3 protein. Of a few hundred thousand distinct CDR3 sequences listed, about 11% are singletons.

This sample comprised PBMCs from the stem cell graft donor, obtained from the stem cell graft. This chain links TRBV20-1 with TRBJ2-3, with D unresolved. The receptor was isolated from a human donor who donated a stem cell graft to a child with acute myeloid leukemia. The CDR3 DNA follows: TGCAGTGCTAATCGGTGGCAAGATACGCAGTATTTT. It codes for CSANRWQDTQYF.